The TCR beta chain under discussion was sequenced for a study of T-cell reconstitution after alpha-beta-depleted transplantation in children. This CDR3 region has 14 residues. V lost 6 bases, J lost 5 bases, and 15 bases lay in between. This clonotype has more than one count but fewer than ten. A library of TCRbeta sequences, prepared with unique molecular identifiers, was generated. TCRdb passed the PCR reads through MiXCR, listing each CDR3 protein once. The repertoire includes 350,000 to 500,000 distinct CDR3 sequences, around two fifths of them detected once, and 27% sits in the top ten. The rearrangement uses TRBV12-3 or TRBV12-4 and TRBJ2-3, with D hard to call. Source: PBMCs, taken before TCRalphabeta/CD19-depleted stem cell transplant. This clonotype was obtained from a girl aged 2 to 10 with aplastic anemia, due to receive a stem cell transplant. The CDR3 sequence is CASRTQAFGDTQYF. The CDR3 bases are TGTGCCAGCAGGACCCAGGCGTTCGGAGATACGCAGTATTTT.